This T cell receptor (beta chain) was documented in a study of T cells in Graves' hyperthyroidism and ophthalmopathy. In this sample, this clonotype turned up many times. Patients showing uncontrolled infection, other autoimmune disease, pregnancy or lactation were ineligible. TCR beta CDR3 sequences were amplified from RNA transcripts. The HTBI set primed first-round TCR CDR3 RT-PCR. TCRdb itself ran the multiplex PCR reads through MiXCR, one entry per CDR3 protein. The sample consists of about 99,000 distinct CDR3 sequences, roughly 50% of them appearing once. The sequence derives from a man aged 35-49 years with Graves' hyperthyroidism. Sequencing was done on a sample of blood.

CDR3 protein: CASSYPGGGAHNEQFF. Written as DNA, the CDR3 is TGTGCCAGCAGTTACCCCGGAGGAGGAGCGCACAATGAGCAGTTCTTC. The chain links TRBV6-5 to TRBJ2-1; D is possibly TRBD2 (5 bases). CDR1 and CDR2 (germline): MNHEY, SVGAGI. Deletions cut 2 bases from V and 5 bases from J, with 16 bases between. There are 16 residues in the CDR3.